This TCR beta chain comes out of a study of a mutant IDH1 vaccine in newly diagnosed glioma. Here immunoSEQ multiplex PCR was the method, and the copy in TCRdb shows in-frame clones only, minus some. The repertoire includes some 51,000 clones, around 80% of them detected once, and around 4.9% sits in the top ten. Germline CDR1 is SGHTA and CDR2 is FQGNSA. The CDR3 totals 13 residues. Trimming took off 1 base at V and 2 bases at J, with 5 bases between the two ends. As to this clone: The target antigen is unknown.

As to time point: week 5, during vaccination. Topical imiquimod was applied with each vaccine dose, which held 300 ug of mutant IDH1 20-mer peptide. This TCR was recovered from a man in his fifties or sixties with glioma. The sample consisted of PBMCs, taken from a glioma patient whose treatment included an IDH1 peptide vaccine. The V call is TRBV7-2, the J call TRBJ1-2, with D hard to call. The CDR3 is CASSLDQNYGYTF. CDR3 coding DNA: TGTGCCAGCAGCTTAGATCAAAACTATGGCTACACCTTC.